These 18 T cell receptor beta chains came from one sample sequenced in a study of cytomegalovirus exposure and HLA in healthy donors. PCR was performed using 60 Vbeta and 13 Jbeta primers. The repertoire was sequenced with immunoSEQ multiplex PCR; TCRdb's copy has only in-frame clones and lacks some. The sample shows roughly 110,000 clones, under 70% of them seen only once. Sequenced: PBMCs. The receptors originated from a man between 18 and 29 years old in good health and CMV-seropositive.

This chain joins TRBV6-5 and TRBJ1-2; 10 bases agree with TRBD1. CDR1 and CDR2 (germline): MNHEY, SVGAGI. The CDR3 runs to 15 residues. With V trimmed by 0 bases and J by 5 bases, 3 bases remained unmatched. CDR3 in DNA: TGTGCCAGCAGTTACTCGACAGGGGGCTTTTATGGCTACACCTTC. This encodes CASSYSTGGFYGYTF.

The chain is built from TRBV4-1 and TRBJ1-4; D not resolved. CDR1 is MGHRA and CDR2 is YSYEKL in the germline V gene. This CDR3 is built from 14 residues. V lost 4 bases to trimming and J lost 4 bases, with 10 bases between them. CDR3 sequence reads: CASSRSSVNEKLFF. The CDR3 region has the DNA TGCGCCAGCAGCCGCTCCAGCGTTAATGAAAAACTGTTTTTT.

This chain joins TRBV27 and TRBJ2-5; D perhaps matches TRBD2 (6 bases). This CDR3 spans 14 amino acids. The germline gives CDR1 MNHEY, CDR2 SMNVEV (reference sequence). V dropped 4 bases and J dropped 9 bases, with 18 bases sitting between them. The CDR3 DNA reads as TGTGCCAGCAGTTCACGGCGCCAGGGAGGTCCCCAGTACTTC. It is translated as CASSSRRQGGPQYF.

This chain connects TRBV15 to TRBJ2-1, with 8 bases that match TRBD1. The CDR3 contains 14 residues. V gave up 4 bases and J gave up 5 bases; unmatched junction bases: 4. CDR1 LNHNV and CDR2 YYDKDF come from the germline V gene (reference sequence). The CDR3 DNA follows: TGTGCCACCAGCAAAGACAGGGGAGACAATGAGCAGTTCTTC. Protein sequence: CATSKDRGDNEQFF.

The rearrangement uses TRBV5-1 and TRBJ2-3, with 7 bases fitting TRBD2. This CDR3 is built from 16 residues. Germline V gene sequence: CDR1 SGHRS, CDR2 YFSETQ. Trimming removed 0 bases from V and 8 bases from J; junction bases left unmatched: 12. The CDR3: CASSLALLLAQGTQYF. The CDR3 bases are TGCGCCAGCAGCTTGGCCTTACTACTAGCGCAGGGTACGCAGTATTTT. The entire variable domain, with the rest obtained from reference TRBV5-1 and TRBJ2-3, is as follows: KAGVTQTPRYLIKTRGQQVTLSCSPISGHRSVSWYQQTPGQGLQFLFEYFSETQRNKGNFPGRFSGRQFSNSRSEMNVSTLELGDSALYLCASSLALLLAQGTQYFGPGTRLTVL.

The chain is built from TRBV6-5 and TRBJ2-3; TRBD1 agrees at 10 bases. With V trimmed by 3 bases and J by 5 bases, 8 bases remained unmatched. The CDR3 is 16 residues long. CDR1 is MNHEY and CDR2 is SVGAGI in the germline V gene. The CDR3 DNA reads TGTGCCAGCAGTTATGGTGGGGGACAGGGGATAGATACGCAGTATTTT. It encodes CASSYGGGQGIDTQYF.

The chain's CDR3 is CSVEFARDRLNIQYF. The CDR3 nucleotides read TGCAGCGTTGAATTTGCCCGAGACAGGCTAAACATTCAGTACTTC. This chain connects TRBV29-1 to TRBJ2-4, with D tentatively TRBD1 (6 bases). Germline CDR1 SQVTM, CDR2 ANQGSEA. CDR3 length equals 15 residues. Trimming shortened V by 2 bases and J by 6 bases, and 17 bases separated the two germline ends. The full variable domain, in which reference TRBV29-1 and TRBJ2-4 provide the parts outside the CDR3, is SAVISQKPSRDICQRGTSLTIQCQVDSQVTMMFWYRQQPGQSLTLIATANQGSEATYESGFVIDKFPISRPNLTFSTLTVSNMSPEDSSIYLCSVEFARDRLNIQYFGAGTRLSVL.

The chain recombines TRBV6-6 with TRBJ1-2, with a tentative D call TRBD1 (5 bases). Trimming stripped 5 bases from V and 6 bases from J, with 10 bases between. Per the germline V gene, CDR1 is MNHNY and CDR2 is SVGAGI (reference sequence). This CDR3 has 12 residues. The CDR3, as DNA: TGTGCCAGCAGTCACGCGGGGGATGGCTACACCTTC. This encodes CASSHAGDGYTF.

In nucleotides, the CDR3 is TGCGCCACCTTCTCGGACAGGGGCAAAGAGACCCAGTACTTC. Protein: CATFSDRGKETQYF. This chain uses TRBV10-1 with TRBJ2-5; TRBD1 aligns across 9 bases. This CDR3 has 14 residues. Germline CDR1 is WNHNN and CDR2 is SYGVQD (reference sequence). V trimming: 10 bases; J trimming: 3 bases; junction bases outside the gene matches: 9.

The rearrangement uses TRBV10-3 and TRBJ2-7, with TRBD1 as a possible D gene (6 bases). The CDR3 covers 14 residues. V was cut by 2 bases and J by 2 bases, with 10 bases left in between. Looked up from germline, CDR1 is ENHRY and CDR2 is SYGVKD. Written as DNA, the CDR3 is TGTGCCATCAGTGAGCACAGGGCTACCTACGAGCAGTACTTC. This sequence encodes CAISEHRATYEQYF.

This chain uses TRBV10-1 with TRBJ2-5; 7 nucleotides line up with TRBD1. The CDR3 covers 21 residues. Germline-derived CDR1 and CDR2 are WNHNN and SYGVQD (reference sequence). Trimming at V came to 0 bases and at J to 5 bases, leaving 24 bases not matched to a gene. CDR3 in amino acids: CASSESYPSTLGQATVETQYF. The CDR3 DNA reads TGCGCCAGCAGTGAGTCCTATCCCTCCACCCTCGGACAGGCGACGGTGGAGACCCAGTACTTC.

The sample holds a few counts of this clone. This CDR3 reads CASSIRGTASVEQYF. The CDR3 region has the DNA TGTGCCAGTAGTATAAGAGGGACAGCTTCGGTCGAGCAGTACTTC. The rearrangement joins TRBV19 to TRBJ2-7, with 7 bases fitting TRBD1. Trimming took 2 bases from V and 6 from J; bases not matched to a gene: 10. Germline V gene data show CDR1 as LNHDA and CDR2 as SQIVND (reference sequence). This CDR3 comprises 15 residues.

This chain connects TRBV5-1 to TRBJ2-3, with 7 bases lining up with TRBD1. The V segment lost 0 bases and the J segment 6 bases; nucleotides outside the gene matches: 13. CDR3 length equals 17 residues. Germline-derived CDR1 and CDR2 are SGHRS and YFSETQ. CDR3 sequence (DNA): TGCGCCAGCAGCTTGGAAAGACAGGGAAGGAGTTTTGATACGCAGTATTTT. As protein: CASSLERQGRSFDTQYF.

The V call is TRBV6-5, the J call TRBJ2-7, with D unclear. The CDR3 spans 14 residues. The germline CDR1 and CDR2 sequences are MNHEY and SVGAGI. V gave up 5 bases and J gave up 0 bases, with 11 bases separating them. CDR3 in amino acids: CASSPRVNSYEQYV. DNA for the CDR3: TGTGCCAGCAGTCCCCGGGTCAACTCCTACGAGCAGTACGTC.

The gene calls are TRBV6-5 and TRBJ1-6; D not resolved. The length of the CDR3 is 15 residues. V gave up 6 bases and J gave up 11 bases, with 20 bases separating them. Germline assignment: CDR1 MNHEY and CDR2 SVGAGI. Written as DNA, the CDR3 is TGTGCCAGCAGAGACCTGACACGGGGTTTTGCACCCCTCCACTTT. Translation gives CASRDLTRGFAPLHF.

V usage is TRBV6-5 and J usage is TRBJ2-1, with D possibly matching TRBD2 (5 bases). CDR3 size: 15 residues. Looked up from germline, CDR1 is MNHEY and CDR2 is SVGAGI. V lost 0 bases to trimming and J lost 7 bases, with 13 bases between them. DNA for the CDR3: TGTGCCAGCAGTTACTCTCCCGGGGTAGAAAATGAGCAGTTCTTC. It translates to CASSYSPGVENEQFF.

The count of this clone is one. This sequence joins TRBV6-5 and TRBJ2-3; D possibly corresponds to TRBD1 (6 bases). This CDR3 is built from 12 residues. The V end was cut by 5 bases, the J end by 6 bases, with 9 bases between. Germline values: CDR1 MNHEY, CDR2 SVGAGI. Here the CDR3 DNA reads TGTGCCAGCAGTCGACAGGCGGATACGCAGTATTTT. Residues: CASSRQADTQYF.

This chain uses TRBV19 with TRBJ1-1; D is ambiguous. Trimming cost V 4 bases and J 0 bases, with 18 bases left between them. This CDR3 comprises 17 residues. CDR1 LNHDA and CDR2 SQIVND come from the germline V gene (reference sequence). The CDR3: CASSSGWEVLMNTEAFF. The CDR3 coding sequence is TGTGCCAGTAGTAGCGGATGGGAGGTATTGATGAACACTGAAGCTTTCTTT. The entire variable domain, with the rest obtained from reference TRBV19 and TRBJ1-1, is as follows: DGGITQSPKYLFRKEGQNVTLSCEQNLNHDAMYWYRQDPGQGLRLIYYSQIVNDFQKGDIAEGYSVSREKKESFPLTVTSAQKNPTAFYLCASSSGWEVLMNTEAFFGQGTRLTVV.